The rows below give T cell receptor beta chains drawn from one sample of a study of blood T cell repertoires in COVID-19. Repertoires were generated with immunoSEQ multiplex PCR, while TCRdb's copy carries only in-frame clones and drops some. The table records 210,000 or so clones, around 75% of them present only once. The sequenced sample was peripheral blood. The receptors shown here come from a human donor in a cohort sampled during active COVID-19. Both conserved end residues are trimmed from each CDR3. A clone size is listed for some rows: how often the clone was seen (once, few, many), or a class if it is expanded.

j_call clone_size v_call cdr3_aa
TRBJ2-3 once TRBV9 ASTPDGRLTDTQY
TRBJ2-7 - TRBV4-3 ASSSGLSYSYEQY
TRBJ1-4 - TRBV11-1 ASSPTRTATNEKLF
TRBJ1-3 - TRBV30 AWSAFRARGNTIY
TRBJ1-2 - TRBV18 ASSPKDSLGYT
TRBJ2-2 - TRBV6-2/TRBV6-3 ASSLLANTGELF
TRBJ2-7 - TRBV28 ASRLAGGFHEQY
TRBJ2-7 - TRBV7-2 ASSLPGNEQY
TRBJ1-4 - TRBV27 ASRGNHNEKLF
TRBJ2-1 - TRBV5-4 ASSFPSTYNEQF
TRBJ2-5 - TRBV9 ASSVGTGGQETQY
TRBJ2-7 - TRBV7-2 ASSLFGTVYEQY
TRBJ2-5 - TRBV4-3 ASSQDPPLAAQETQY
TRBJ1-4 - TRBV27 ASTSQGTWEKLF
TRBJ2-7 - TRBV5-1 ASSGKEASEQY
TRBJ1-2 - TRBV29-1 SVTVRDSANYGYT
TRBJ1-1 - TRBV5-1 ASSLVVGGSEAF
TRBJ1-2 few TRBV5-1 ASSTGQNYGYT
TRBJ1-4 - TRBV5-1 ASSWGTGQVRLF
TRBJ1-5 - TRBV10-3 AISKTDNQPQH
TRBJ1-1 once TRBV27 ASSLWTGVNTEAF
TRBJ2-1 once TRBV24-1 ATSDRTARTQFYNEQF
TRBJ1-1 - TRBV7-9 ASSATGASTEAF
TRBJ1-1 - TRBV18 ASSGGRGTEAF
TRBJ1-2 - TRBV9 ASSVAGDYGYT
TRBJ1-1 - TRBV11-2 ASSSRQNTEAF
TRBJ2-1 - TRBV7-6 ASSLAGQGYNEQF
TRBJ2-5 - TRBV28 ASSIGGRETQY
TRBJ2-7 few TRBV2 ASSVFLANSYEQY
TRBJ2-7 - TRBV30 AWNLQGGEQY
TRBJ1-1 - TRBV6-2/TRBV6-3 ASSYRGFGTEAF
TRBJ1-5 - TRBV28 ASSLNQPQH
TRBJ1-1 - TRBV5-5 ASSFEGAGTEAF
TRBJ2-7 - TRBV2 ASRISSGRTLYEQY
TRBJ2-7 - TRBV28 ASSPLGTGVAYEQY
TRBJ2-1 - TRBV5-1 ASSPGTSGAPYNEQF
TRBJ2-6 - TRBV9 ASSVDPTGTSGANVLT
TRBJ1-4 - TRBV5-4 ASSTGANEKLF
TRBJ2-5 - TRBV9 ASSTRPSGQGFQETQY
TRBJ2-7 - TRBV20-1 SATSGHEQY
TRBJ2-3 - TRBV5-1 ASSPGSSADTQY
TRBJ2-7 - TRBV28 ASSFQRQYSYEQY
TRBJ2-7 - TRBV7-3 ASSLTGTGGFEQY
TRBJ2-7 - TRBV11-2 ASSLASGSLYEQY
TRBJ1-2 - TRBV6-5 ASRTGTKYGYT
TRBJ1-2 - TRBV7-8 ASSLYDYGYT
TRBJ1-1 - TRBV19 ASSIGTVSTEAF
TRBJ2-1 few TRBV30 AWRSSSAYNEQF
TRBJ2-7 - TRBV24-1 ATSDTGLYEQY
TRBJ2-1 - TRBV7-2 ASSLIAGTYNEQF